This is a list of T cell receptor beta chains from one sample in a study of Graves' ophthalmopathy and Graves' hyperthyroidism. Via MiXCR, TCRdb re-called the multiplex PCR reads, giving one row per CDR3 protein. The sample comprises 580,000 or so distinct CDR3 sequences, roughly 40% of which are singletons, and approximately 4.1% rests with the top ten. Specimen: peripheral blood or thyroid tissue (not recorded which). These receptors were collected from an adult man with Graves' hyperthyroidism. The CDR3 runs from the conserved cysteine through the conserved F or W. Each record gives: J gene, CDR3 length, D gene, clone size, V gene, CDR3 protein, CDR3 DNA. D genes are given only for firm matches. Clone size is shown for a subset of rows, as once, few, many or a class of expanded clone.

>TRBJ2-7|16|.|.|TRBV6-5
CASSYSNPGRAAEQYF
TGTGCCAGCAGTTACTCCAATCCCGGGAGAGCGGCCGAGCAGTACTTC
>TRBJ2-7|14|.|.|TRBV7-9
CASSPPSASYEQYF
TGTGCCAGCAGCCCCCCTAGTGCTTCCTACGAGCAGTACTTC
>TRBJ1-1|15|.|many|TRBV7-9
CASSLAGRGSTEAFF
TGTGCCAGCAGCTTAGCGGGGCGGGGTAGCACTGAAGCTTTCTTT
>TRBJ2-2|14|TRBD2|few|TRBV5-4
CASSWGGNTGELFF
TGTGCCAGCAGCTGGGGGGGGAACACCGGGGAGCTGTTTTTT
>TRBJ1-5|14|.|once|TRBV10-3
CAISVGDENQPQHF
TGTGCCATCAGTGTTGGGGACGAGAATCAGCCCCAGCATTTT
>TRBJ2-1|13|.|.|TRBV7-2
CASSLVFNNEQFF
TGTGCCAGCAGCTTAGTATTTAACAATGAGCAGTTCTTC
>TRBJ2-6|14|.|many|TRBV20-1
CSARRGSGANVLTF
TGCAGTGCTAGACGAGGTTCTGGGGCCAACGTCCTGACTTTC
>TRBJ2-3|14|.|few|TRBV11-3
CASSRTSSTDTQYF
TGTGCCAGCAGCCGCACGAGTAGCACAGATACGCAGTATTTT
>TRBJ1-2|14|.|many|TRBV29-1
CSVESRAGDDGYTF
TGCAGCGTTGAATCTAGGGCGGGGGACGATGGCTACACCTTC
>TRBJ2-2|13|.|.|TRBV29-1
CSLGGTNTGELFF
TGCAGCTTGGGCGGTACGAACACCGGGGAGCTGTTTTTT
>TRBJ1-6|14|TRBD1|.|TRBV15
CATQRTGGNSPLHF
TGTGCCACCCAACGGACAGGTGGCAATTCACCCCTCCACTTT